The entry below gives a single T cell receptor beta chain sequence along with its context. The antigen remains unidentified. The V end lost 2 bases, the J end lost 4 bases, and 8 bases lay between the germline ends. The CDR3 totals 12 residues. CDR1 GTSNPN and CDR2 SVGIG come from the germline V gene (reference sequence). The record originates from a study of CD8+ T cells in alopecia areata. Study findings and constraints: Lesional scalp, especially alopecia totalis/universalis, showed higher clonality than normal scalp.

In each case, RNA was isolated and then reverse transcribed into cDNA as the sequencing template. Clones were sequenced by immunoSEQ multiplex PCR, and TCRdb holds only the in-frame ones, with some missing. This sample has around 120,000 clones, with 40% to 55% found just once. Collection of lesional scalp punch biopsies and peripheral blood was performed in alopecia areata patients. The V gene is TRBV30, the J gene TRBJ1-2, with unresolved D. Sequenced material: NKG2D-low CD8+ T cells sorted from blood. This receptor was identified in a human donor with alopecia areata. The CDR3 DNA sequence: TGTGCCTGGAGTTCGGGATCCTATGGCTACACCTTC. Translated: CAWSSGSYGYTF.